These T cell receptor beta chains were read from a single sample in a study of read filtering for tumor transcriptome and immune sequencing. TCRdb re-called the reads with MiXCR, one entry per CDR3 protein. Of about 38,000 distinct CDR3 sequences listed, roughly 13% are singletons. Sequenced: a population of CD138-negative cells sorted from bone marrow. These receptors were obtained from a donor at least 40 years old with multiple myeloma. The CDR3 runs from the conserved cysteine through the conserved F or W. The D gene is left open where the match is weak. Some rows mark clone size as missing; the rest say once, few, many or name a class of expanded clone.

DNA | CDR3 | V | D | size | J
TGTGCCAGCAGTTCCGGACTAGCGGGAGGAGGATCCGAGCAGTACTTC | CASSSGLAGGGSEQYF | TRBV12-3/TRBV12-4 | TRBD2 | many | TRBJ2-7
TGTGCCAGCAGCATAACAGCGGGAGCCTACAATGAGCAGTTCTTC | CASSITAGAYNEQFF | TRBV7-9 | TRBD2 | many | TRBJ2-1
TGTGCCAGCAGCTTCTTTGACCTAGCCAAAAACATTCAGTACTTC | CASSFFDLAKNIQYF | TRBV7-2 | - | many | TRBJ2-4
TGTGCCAGCAGCTTGCGATCTAGCGGGAGTACTGGGGCCAACGTCCTGACTTTC | CASSLRSSGSTGANVLTF | TRBV7-2 | TRBD2 | few | TRBJ2-6
TGTGCCAGCAGCCAAGAGTTTCTCGGATCCTCCTACAATGAGCAGTTCTTC | CASSQEFLGSSYNEQFF | TRBV3-1 | - | - | TRBJ2-1
TGCAGCGTTGACGGCGAAAGGGGCAATGAGCAGTTCTTC | CSVDGERGNEQFF | TRBV29-1 | - | many | TRBJ2-1
TGTGCCAGCAGCTTAGTTGGGTACGAGCAGTACTTC | CASSLVGYEQYF | TRBV7-9 | - | many | TRBJ2-7
TGTGCCAGCAGTTTAAATCGGGCTAGCGGGCCCTACGAGCAGTACTTC | CASSLNRASGPYEQYF | TRBV27 | TRBD2 | - | TRBJ2-7
TGTGCCAGCAGCTCCGCCGGGACAACAGATACGCAGTATTTT | CASSSAGTTDTQYF | TRBV7-9 | - | many | TRBJ2-3
TGTGCCAGCAGACAAATAGCCAGGGGGTCCTACAATGAGCAGTTCTTC | CASRQIARGSYNEQFF | TRBV28 | TRBD1 | many | TRBJ2-1
TGCGCCAGCCAGGACGGGATGGACACCGGGGAGCTGTTTTTT | CASQDGMDTGELFF | TRBV23-1 | - | many | TRBJ2-2
TGCAGTGCCCCCTTTATGGGAGGTGGCGATGAGCAGTTCTTC | CSAPFMGGGDEQFF | TRBV20-1 | - | many | TRBJ2-1
TGCAGCGTCCCTCAGGAGATTTCCAGCACAGATACGCAGTATTTT | CSVPQEISSTDTQYF | TRBV29-1 | - | many | TRBJ2-3
TGTGCCAGCAGTTTGGGGGGTGTCCTTTACGAGCAGTACTTC | CASSLGGVLYEQYF | TRBV28 | - | many | TRBJ2-7
TGTGCCAGCAGCCGACTCGGGGGGGCGGGCACCGGGGGGCTGTTTTTT | CASSRLGGAGTGGLFF | TRBV7-8 | TRBD2 | - | TRBJ2-2
TGTGCCAGCAGTATGACAGCCGAATGGCAGTACTTC | CASSMTAEWQYF | TRBV12-3/TRBV12-4 | - | few | TRBJ2-7
TGTGCCATCAGTTCAGGGCTTGGCACAGATACGCAGTATTTT | CAISSGLGTDTQYF | TRBV10-3 | - | many | TRBJ2-3
TGTGCCAGCAGCCAAGATACACTAGCGGGAGAGAGAGGGGATACGCAGTATTTT | CASSQDTLAGERGDTQYF | TRBV3-1 | TRBD2 | many | TRBJ2-3
TGTGCCAGCAGCCCAGGGGTAGCGGGAGTCACCGGGGAGCTGTTTTTT | CASSPGVAGVTGELFF | TRBV9 | TRBD2 | - | TRBJ2-2
TGCAGTGCTAGAGAAGTAGGGACTAGCTCCTACAATGAGCAGTTCTTC | CSAREVGTSSYNEQFF | TRBV20-1 | TRBD2 | many | TRBJ2-1
TGTGCCAGCAGTTACCTGACTAGCGGGAGGGCGGGTGAGCAGTTCTTC | CASSYLTSGRAGEQFF | TRBV6-6 | TRBD2 | - | TRBJ2-1
TGTGCCAGCAGCGCGAGCGGACAAGAGACCCAGTACTTC | CASSASGQETQYF | TRBV7-2 | - | few | TRBJ2-5
TGTGCCAGCAGTGTACAGGGGACCAATCAGCCCCAGCATTTT | CASSVQGTNQPQHF | TRBV6-6 | TRBD1 | - | TRBJ1-5
TGCAGTGCTAGCGCGCCGGGACAGGGTCGGAGCAATCAGCCCCAGCATTTT | CSASAPGQGRSNQPQHF | TRBV20-1 | TRBD1 | - | TRBJ1-5
TGTGCCACCAGCAAAGCGGGAGGTGGTTACGAGCAGTACTTC | CATSKAGGGYEQYF | TRBV15 | TRBD2 | many | TRBJ2-7
TGTGCCTCCCGGGGACAGGGGGACTATGGCTACACCTTC | CASRGQGDYGYTF | TRBV2 | TRBD1 | - | TRBJ1-2
TGTGCCAGCAGTTCAGGGAGCGAGCAGTACTTC | CASSSGSEQYF | TRBV2 | - | few | TRBJ2-7
TGTGCCAGCAGCTTGAATAGCGCGTCTGAGCAGTACTTC | CASSLNSASEQYF | TRBV5-5 | - | few | TRBJ2-7
TGTGCCAGTAGTATAGATGGGCAGGTGGCTTGGCAGCTCCAGCATTTT | CASSIDGQVAWQLQHF | TRBV19 | - | many | TRBJ1-5
TGTGCCAGCAGCTTCATAGGGGGGACTAGAGCCTACGAGCAGTACTTC | CASSFIGGTRAYEQYF | TRBV5-5 | TRBD2 | many | TRBJ2-7
TGCAGCGTCCTTAAGCTGGCAGGGGTAACCTACGAGCAGTACTTC | CSVLKLAGVTYEQYF | TRBV29-1 | - | - | TRBJ2-7
TGTGCCAGCAGCTTGATTAGCAATCAGCCCCGGCATTTT | CASSLISNQPRHF | TRBV7-2 | - | few | TRBJ1-5
TGCGCCAGCAGCCAGAAAGATCCGGGACTAGCGGGACTCGGCGAGCAGTTCTTC | CASSQKDPGLAGLGEQFF | TRBV4-3 | TRBD2 | many | TRBJ2-1